Listed here are 12 T cell receptor beta chains from one sample, sequenced in a study of blood T cell repertoires in COVID-19. The method was immunoSEQ multiplex PCR; TCRdb's version includes in-frame clones alone and lacks a portion of them. The data show 97,000 or so clones, approximately 84% seen once. The sample taken for sequencing was peripheral blood. The receptors were sampled from a man aged 70-80 years with acute or convalescent COVID-19.

V and J are TRBV5-4 and TRBJ1-2; the D gene is possibly TRBD1 (5 bases). V was shortened by 0 bases and J by 1 base, with 16 bases between the two germline ends. The CDR3 consists of 17 residues. Germline values: CDR1 SGHNT, CDR2 YYREEE (reference sequence). The CDR3 region has the DNA TGTGCCAGCAGCTTGGCCAGGACACGAGGCGGTAACTATGGCTACACCTTC. It encodes CASSLARTRGGNYGYTF.

This clone was observed a few times. This chain connects TRBV4-1 to TRBJ1-5, with D perhaps TRBD1 (6 bases). V was clipped by 0 bases and J by 3 bases, with 12 bases between them. The CDR3 loop spans 16 amino acids. Looked up from germline, CDR1 is MGHRA and CDR2 is YSYEKL. This CDR3 reads CASSQEGTGNNQPQHF. The DNA for the CDR3 is TGCGCCAGCAGCCAAGAAGGAACAGGGAACAATCAGCCCCAGCATTTT.

CDR3 residues: CASSFIDNEQFF. The CDR3, as DNA: TGTGCCAGCAGCTTTATAGACAATGAGCAGTTCTTC. The chain couples TRBV7-3 to TRBJ2-1; D not certain. This CDR3 comprises 12 residues. With 3 bases removed from V and 5 bases from J, the gap between germline ends came to 5 bases. Per germline, CDR1 SGHTA and CDR2 FQGTGA. Full variable domain (missing parts from reference TRBV7-3 and TRBJ2-1): GAGVSQTPSNKVTEKGKYVELRCDPISGHTALYWYRQSLGQGPEFLIYFQGTGAADDSGLPNDRFFAVRPEGSVSTLKIQRTERGDSAVYLCASSFIDNEQFFGPGTRLTVL.

The J gene is TRBJ2-5, the V gene TRBV27; D not certain. Germline-derived CDR1 and CDR2 are MNHEY and SMNVEV (reference sequence). With 1 base removed from V and 3 bases from J, the gap between germline ends came to 15 bases. The CDR3 extends over 16 amino acids. For the CDR3, the DNA is TGTGCCAGCAGTTTATACTACGAGTTGTGGGAAGAGACCCAGTACTTC. Translation gives CASSLYYELWEETQYF.

This rearrangement joins TRBV9 to TRBJ1-5; unclear D gene. The CDR3 has 12 residues. The V end lost 8 bases, the J end lost 0 bases, and 6 bases lay between the germline ends. CDR1 is SGDLS, CDR2 YYNGEE, per germline. CDR3 loop: CASGPSNQPQHF. The CDR3 DNA reads as TGTGCCAGTGGGCCTAGCAATCAGCCCCAGCATTTT.

This clone was detected only once. The chain is built from TRBV4-1 and TRBJ1-1, with no clear D. Per the germline V gene, CDR1 is MGHRA and CDR2 is YSYEKL. V was clipped by 2 bases and J by 4 bases, with 14 bases between them. This CDR3 contains 15 residues. CDR3 region: CASSQQLVLSTEAFF. In DNA, the CDR3 is TGCGCCAGCAGCCAACAACTGGTTTTGAGCACTGAAGCTTTCTTT.

This rearrangement joins TRBV20-1 to TRBJ2-5; the D is unclear. V lost 3 bases, J lost 1 base, and 9 bases lay in between. CDR1 and CDR2 from the germline V gene are DFQATT and SNEGSKA (reference sequence). The CDR3 extends over 13 amino acids. CDR3 region: CSASPGVQETQYF. The CDR3 bases are TGCAGTGCTAGTCCCGGAGTCCAAGAGACCCAGTACTTC.

The rearrangement uses TRBV11-2 and TRBJ1-1, with a possible D match to TRBD1 (6 bases). This CDR3 has 14 residues. The germline V gene has CDR1 SGHAT and CDR2 FQNNGV. V lost 5 bases, J lost 1 base, and 11 bases lay in between. CDR3 sequence: CASSRQESNTEAFF. DNA for the CDR3: TGTGCCAGCAGCCGACAGGAGTCGAACACTGAAGCTTTCTTT.

The V call is TRBV30, the J call TRBJ1-3; TRBD1 might be the D (5 bases). CDR3 length: 15 residues. Trimming took off 4 bases at V and 2 bases at J, with 15 bases between the two ends. Germline-derived CDR1 and CDR2 are GTSNPN and SVGIG (reference sequence). CDR3 DNA sequence: TGTGCCTGGACCCTCGGGGGGAGGGCTGGAAACACCATATATTTT. It encodes CAWTLGGRAGNTIYF.

The chain links TRBV20-1 to TRBJ2-3, with D unclear. The V and J ends lost 6 bases and 14 bases respectively, with 15 bases between them. This CDR3 has 10 amino acids. Germline CDR1 and CDR2: DFQATT and SNEGSKA (reference sequence). The CDR3 here is CSALGRSMYF. The CDR3 DNA reads TGCAGTGCCCTTGGTAGATCTATGTATTTT.

The chain links TRBV9 to TRBJ1-3; no clear D gene. V lost 5 bases and J 0 bases, leaving 12 bases between the germline ends. Germline CDR1 is SGDLS and CDR2 is YYNGEE. The length of the CDR3 is 15 residues. The CDR3 reads CASSEERDSGNTIYF. The CDR3 region has the DNA TGTGCCAGCAGTGAGGAAAGAGACTCTGGAAACACCATATATTTT. Looking up the rest from reference TRBV9 and TRBJ1-3 gives the full variable domain: DSGVTQTPKHLITATGQRVTLRCSPRSGDLSVYWYQQSLDQGLQFLIQYYNGEERAKGNILERFSAQQFPDLHSELNLSSLELGDSALYFCASSEERDSGNTIYFGEGSWLTVV.

CDR3 amino acids: CASQTGGFYEQYF. The CDR3 nucleotides are TGTGCCAGCCAAACAGGGGGTTTCTACGAGCAGTACTTC. The chain employs TRBV7-9 and TRBJ2-7; 8 nucleotides align to TRBD1. CDR3 length equals 13 residues. Trimming removed 8 bases from V and 3 bases from J; junction bases left unmatched: 6. Germline values: CDR1 SEHNR, CDR2 FQNEAQ (reference sequence).